The rows below give T cell receptor beta chains drawn from one sample of a study of cytomegalovirus exposure and HLA in healthy donors. Here immunoSEQ multiplex PCR was the method, and the copy in TCRdb shows in-frame clones only, minus some. The listing records about 35,000 clones. The sequencing sample was made of PBMCs. The receptors stem from a man aged 40-49 years in good health and CMV-seronegative. CDR3s include the opening cysteine and the closing phenylalanine or tryptophan. D genes are given only for firm matches.

D gene,CDR3 length,V gene,J gene,CDR3 DNA,CDR3 protein
.,13,TRBV2,TRBJ2-3,TGTGCCAGCAGTCGGGACAACACAGATACGCAGTATTTT,CASSRDNTDTQYF
TRBD2,15,TRBV30,TRBJ2-3,TGTGCCGGGAGTAAAGGGACTAGAAACACAGATACGCAGTATTTT,CAGSKGTRNTDTQYF
TRBD2,15,TRBV4-2,TRBJ2-7,TGTGCCAGCAGCCAGCCGAGCGGGATCACCTACGAGCAGTACTTC,CASSQPSGITYEQYF
.,14,TRBV18,TRBJ2-7,TGTGCCAGCTCACCCCAGGGTTTAATCTACGAGCAGTACTTC,CASSPQGLIYEQYF
.,16,TRBV6-5,TRBJ1-1,TGTGCCAGCAGTTTCTGGATGGGAGCGGGGAACACTGAAGCTTTCTTT,CASSFWMGAGNTEAFF
.,19,TRBV4-1,TRBJ1-4,TGCGCCAGCAGCCAAAACTCTTATGTGCGAGACGGGGTGGGTGAAAAACTGTTTTTT,CASSQNSYVRDGVGEKLFF
.,13,TRBV5-1,TRBJ2-7,TGCGCCAGCAGCGGCAGGGAAGGATCCGAGCAGTACTTC,CASSGREGSEQYF
.,16,TRBV18,TRBJ1-2,TGTGCCAGCTCATCAACAGGGTCCGGGAATCTCTATGGCTACACCTTC,CASSSTGSGNLYGYTF
TRBD1,16,TRBV9,TRBJ2-7,TGTGCCAGCAGCCCAATAGGTGACAGGGGATCCTACGAGCAGTACTTC,CASSPIGDRGSYEQYF
TRBD2,15,TRBV6-5,TRBJ2-1,TGTGCCAGCAGCCGGAGCGGGAGAATTTTCGATGAGCAGTTCTTC,CASSRSGRIFDEQFF
.,13,TRBV27,TRBJ2-5,TGTGCCAGCAGTCCCAGGCGTGAAGAGACCCAGTACTTC,CASSPRREETQYF
.,14,TRBV5-4,TRBJ2-7,TGTGCCAGCGGGGGGGGTCGGGACACCTACGAGCAGTACTTC,CASGGGRDTYEQYF
TRBD2,15,TRBV7-3,TRBJ2-1,TGTGCCAGCGCCGCGGGGAGCGGGGGCCTAGGAAAGCAGTTCTTC,CASAAGSGGLGKQFF
TRBD2,15,TRBV19,TRBJ2-1,TGTGCCAGTAGTCTGACTAGCGGGAATGACAATGAGCAGTTCTTC,CASSLTSGNDNEQFF
.,16,TRBV6-5,TRBJ2-6,TGTGCCAGCAGTTTAAACCGGGGATCTGGGGCCAACGTCCTGACTTTC,CASSLNRGSGANVLTF
.,16,TRBV4-3,TRBJ1-5,TGCGCCAGCAGCCAAGGGACAGACCATAGCAATCAGCCCCAGCATTTT,CASSQGTDHSNQPQHF
TRBD1,15,TRBV4-3,TRBJ1-1,TGCGCCAGCAGCCACAGGACAGGGTTGAACACTGAAGCTTTCTTT,CASSHRTGLNTEAFF
.,14,TRBV30,TRBJ1-1,TGTGCCTGGAGTGTTGGAACAGCGAACACTGAAGCTTTCTTT,CAWSVGTANTEAFF
TRBD1,18,TRBV19,TRBJ1-5,TGTGCCAGTAGTGCCGGGACAGGGACTTTTTCTAGCAATCAGCCCCAGCATTTT,CASSAGTGTFSSNQPQHF
.,16,TRBV9,TRBJ2-1,TGTGCCAGCAGCGTAGAATGGAGACTAGGATACAATGAGCAGTTCTTC,CASSVEWRLGYNEQFF
TRBD1,14,TRBV12-5,TRBJ1-1,TGTGCTAGTGGACCGGGACAGGGCTTCTCCGAAGCTTTCTTT,CASGPGQGFSEAFF
.,12,TRBV6-8,TRBJ2-5,TGTGCCAGCAGGGCCCTCCAAGAGACCCAGTACTTC,CASRALQETQYF
TRBD1,18,TRBV27,TRBJ2-3,TGTGCCAGCAGTTCCCCAGCCGGACAGGGGGAAGCGGGAGATACGCAGTATTTT,CASSSPAGQGEAGDTQYF
.,15,TRBV6-1,TRBJ2-1,TGTGCCAGCAGTCCCGTTGGTAGTCGGGTCAATGAGCAGTTCTTC,CASSPVGSRVNEQFF
TRBD1,13,TRBV7-9,TRBJ2-1,TGTGCCACCTGGCCCAGGGGGAGCAATGAGCAGTTCTTC,CATWPRGSNEQFF
.,14,TRBV7-2,TRBJ2-5,TGTGCCAGCAATTACCAAGGAGGGCAAGAGACCCAGTACTTC,CASNYQGGQETQYF
.,14,TRBV2,TRBJ1-5,TGTGCCAGCAGTGAGGAGTTTACTGGCCAGCCCCAGCATTTT,CASSEEFTGQPQHF
TRBD1,16,TRBV18,TRBJ2-7,TGTGCCAGCTCACCAAGGACAGGGGTCGGCTCCTACGAGCAGTACTTC,CASSPRTGVGSYEQYF
.,17,TRBV4-2,TRBJ2-7,TGTGCCAGCAGCCAAGACCCGACTAGAGGAGCTGCCTACGAGCAGTACTTC,CASSQDPTRGAAYEQYF
TRBD2,15,TRBV6-1,TRBJ2-7,TGTGCCAGCAGCGATCTAGCGGGAGGGGGGGAAGAGCAGTACTTC,CASSDLAGGGEEQYF
TRBD2,16,TRBV7-9,TRBJ2-5,TGTGCCAGCAGCTTAAGGTCCCAGCGGGGTCGGGAGACCCAGTACTTC,CASSLRSQRGRETQYF
.,15,TRBV5-8,TRBJ1-5,TGTGCCAGCAGGGAGGCAGGAGGTAGCAATCAGCCCCAGCATTTT,CASREAGGSNQPQHF
TRBD1,13,TRBV2,TRBJ1-1,TGTGCCACCCGACAGGGGGCGGACACTGAAGCTTTCTTT,CATRQGADTEAFF
.,13,TRBV30,TRBJ1-5,TGTGCCTGGAGTCAGGATAGCAATCAGCCCCAGCATTTT,CAWSQDSNQPQHF
.,17,TRBV4-3,TRBJ2-6,TGCGCCAGCAGCCAAGATTCGGGGGTCCTTGGGGCCAACGTCCTGACTTTC,CASSQDSGVLGANVLTF
.,13,TRBV7-9,TRBJ1-2,TGTGCCAGCAGCTTCGGCCCGGGGAGGGGCTACACCTTC,CASSFGPGRGYTF
TRBD2,17,TRBV4-1,TRBJ2-1,TGCGCCAGCAGCCGACTAGCGGGGTTAAGCTCCTACAATGAGCAGTTCTTC,CASSRLAGLSSYNEQFF
TRBD2,14,TRBV2,TRBJ2-1,TGTGCCGGTGTGTTAAGCGGGGGATACAATGAGCAGTTCTTC,CAGVLSGGYNEQFF
TRBD1,14,TRBV7-6,TRBJ2-1,TGTGCCAGCAGCTTAGCGGGACAGTACAATGAGCAGTTCTTC,CASSLAGQYNEQFF
.,15,TRBV6-5,TRBJ1-3,TGTGCCAGCAGTCCGGGGGGGACTGATGGAAACACCATATATTTT,CASSPGGTDGNTIYF
TRBD1,18,TRBV29-1,TRBJ1-1,TGCAGCGTTGCAAACCCCCCGGACAGGGGAATCGTTTTCGTTGAAGCTTTCTTT,CSVANPPDRGIVFVEAFF
TRBD1,13,TRBV29-1,TRBJ1-1,TGCAGCGTTGCAGGGGGTAGGGACACTGAAGCTTTCTTT,CSVAGGRDTEAFF
TRBD2,15,TRBV7-6,TRBJ2-7,TGTGCCAGCAGCGGGGGACTAGCGGGAGACTCCGAGCAGTACTTC,CASSGGLAGDSEQYF
.,16,TRBV27,TRBJ2-1,TGTGCCAGTTCGCGGGACGCCTCCTCCTCCGACAATGAGCAGTTCTTC,CASSRDASSSDNEQFF
TRBD1,14,TRBV7-2,TRBJ2-5,TGTGCCAGTTGTCCGACAGGGCCGGGGGAGACCCAGTACTTC,CASCPTGPGETQYF
TRBD1,18,TRBV19,TRBJ2-7,TGTGCCAGTAGTACCGGGACAGGGGGCTCGTCGTTCGCCTACGAGCAGTACTTC,CASSTGTGGSSFAYEQYF
.,14,TRBV7-9,TRBJ2-5,TGTGCCAGCAGCTTAGTATCAGGGGATAAGACCCAGTACTTC,CASSLVSGDKTQYF
.,19,TRBV5-1,TRBJ2-5,TGCGCCAGCAGCTTGCCCCGGAGAGCGGCTCCCTCGACATATGAGACCCAGTACTTC,CASSLPRRAAPSTYETQYF